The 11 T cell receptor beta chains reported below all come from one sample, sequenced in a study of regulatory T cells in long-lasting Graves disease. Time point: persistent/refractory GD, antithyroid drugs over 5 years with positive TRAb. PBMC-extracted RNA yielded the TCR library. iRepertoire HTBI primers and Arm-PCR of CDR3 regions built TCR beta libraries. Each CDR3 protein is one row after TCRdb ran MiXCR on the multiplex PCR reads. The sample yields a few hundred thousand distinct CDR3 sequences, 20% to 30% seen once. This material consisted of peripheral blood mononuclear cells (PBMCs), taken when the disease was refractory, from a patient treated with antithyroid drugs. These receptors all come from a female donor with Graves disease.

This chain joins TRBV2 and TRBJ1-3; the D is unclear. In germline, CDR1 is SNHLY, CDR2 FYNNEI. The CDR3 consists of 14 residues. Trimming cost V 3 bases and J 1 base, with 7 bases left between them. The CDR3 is CASSDPASGNTIYF. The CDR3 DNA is TGTGCCAGCAGTGATCCTGCTTCTGGAAACACCATATATTTT.

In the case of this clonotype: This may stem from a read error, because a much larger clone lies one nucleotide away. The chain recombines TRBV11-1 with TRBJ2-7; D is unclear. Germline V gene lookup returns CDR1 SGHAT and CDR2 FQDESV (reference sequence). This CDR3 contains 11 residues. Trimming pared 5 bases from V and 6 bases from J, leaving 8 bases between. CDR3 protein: CASSPPLEQYF. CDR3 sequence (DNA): TGTGCCAGCAGCCCCCCCCTCGAGCAGTACTTC.

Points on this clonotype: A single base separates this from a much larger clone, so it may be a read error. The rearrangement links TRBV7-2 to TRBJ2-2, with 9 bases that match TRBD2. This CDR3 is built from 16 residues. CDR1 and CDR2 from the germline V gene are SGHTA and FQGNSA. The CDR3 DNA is TGTGTCAGCAGCTTGGCGGGAGGGACGAACACCGGGGAGCTGTTTTTT. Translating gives CVSSLAGGTNTGELFF.

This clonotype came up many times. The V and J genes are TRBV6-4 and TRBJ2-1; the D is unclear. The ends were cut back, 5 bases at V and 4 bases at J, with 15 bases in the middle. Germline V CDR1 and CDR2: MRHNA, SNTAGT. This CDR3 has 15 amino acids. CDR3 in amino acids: CASSSRPESYNEQFF. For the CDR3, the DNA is TGTGCCAGCAGTTCCAGGCCCGAGAGTTACAATGAGCAGTTCTTC.

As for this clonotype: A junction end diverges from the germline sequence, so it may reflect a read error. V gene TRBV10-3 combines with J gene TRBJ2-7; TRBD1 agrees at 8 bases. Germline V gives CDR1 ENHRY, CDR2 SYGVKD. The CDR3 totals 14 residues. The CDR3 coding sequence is TGTGCCATCAGTGAGTCGGGGGGTCGGGACAGGCCCAACTTC. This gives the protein CAISESGGRDRPNF.

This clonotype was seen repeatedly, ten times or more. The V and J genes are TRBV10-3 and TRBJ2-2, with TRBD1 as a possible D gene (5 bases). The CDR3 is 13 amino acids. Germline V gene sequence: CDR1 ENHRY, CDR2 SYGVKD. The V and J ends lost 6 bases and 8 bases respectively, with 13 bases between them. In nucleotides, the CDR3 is TGTGCCATCAGAGGGGCAGACGTAGGGGAGCTGTTTTTT. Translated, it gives CAIRGADVGELFF.

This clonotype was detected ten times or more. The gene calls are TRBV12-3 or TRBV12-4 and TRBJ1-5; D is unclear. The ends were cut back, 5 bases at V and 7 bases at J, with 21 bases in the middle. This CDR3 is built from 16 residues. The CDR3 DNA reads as TGTGCCAGCAGTCCACTGGAATCAGGAGGCGGCCAGCCCCAGCATTTT. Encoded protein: CASSPLESGGGQPQHF.

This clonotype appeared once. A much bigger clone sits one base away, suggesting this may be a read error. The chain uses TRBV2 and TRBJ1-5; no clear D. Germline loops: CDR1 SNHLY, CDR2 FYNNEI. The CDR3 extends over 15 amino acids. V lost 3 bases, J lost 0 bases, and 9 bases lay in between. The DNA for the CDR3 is TGTGCCAGCAGTGAGACCGGGAGTAGCAATCAGCCCCAGCATTTT. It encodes CASSETGSSNQPQHF.

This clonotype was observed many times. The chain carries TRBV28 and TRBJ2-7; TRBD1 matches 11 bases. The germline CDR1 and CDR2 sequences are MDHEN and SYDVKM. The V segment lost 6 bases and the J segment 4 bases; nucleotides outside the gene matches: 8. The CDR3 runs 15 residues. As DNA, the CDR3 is TGTGCCAGCAGCCGAGCGGGACAGGGGGGGTACGAGCAGTACTTC. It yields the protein CASSRAGQGGYEQYF.

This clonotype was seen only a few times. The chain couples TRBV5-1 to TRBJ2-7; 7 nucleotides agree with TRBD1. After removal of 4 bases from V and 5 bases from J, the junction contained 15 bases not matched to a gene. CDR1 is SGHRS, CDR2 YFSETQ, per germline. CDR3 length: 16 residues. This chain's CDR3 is CASSDDGQAPGNEQYF. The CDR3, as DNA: TGCGCCAGCAGCGACGACGGACAGGCCCCTGGAAACGAGCAGTACTTC.

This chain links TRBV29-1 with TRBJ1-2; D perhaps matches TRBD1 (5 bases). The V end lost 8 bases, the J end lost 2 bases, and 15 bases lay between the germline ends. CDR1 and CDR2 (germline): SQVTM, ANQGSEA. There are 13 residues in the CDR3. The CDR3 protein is CSINGGENYGYTF. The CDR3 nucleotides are TGCAGCATCAATGGAGGGGAGAACTATGGCTACACCTTC.